This T cell receptor (beta chain) derives from a study of cytomegalovirus exposure and HLA in healthy donors. Study observations and caveats: Later work showed greater clonal expansion in HLA-associated TCR beta chains than in equally common others.

Each of the donors was a healthy bone marrow donor. The primer mix had 60 Vbeta and 13 Jbeta primers. Using immunoSEQ multiplex PCR, the repertoire was profiled, and TCRdb retains in-frame clones only, with some absent. The table lists some 91,000 clones, over 75% of them singletons. CDR3 size: 14 residues. Germline V gene lookup returns CDR1 MDHEN and CDR2 SYDVKM. Trimming cost V 6 bases and J 4 bases; bases outside gene matches: 6. Note on this clone: The target antigen is unknown.

This TCR came from a man between 40 and 49 years old in good health and CMV-seronegative. The sample taken for sequencing was PBMCs. The gene calls are TRBV28 and TRBJ2-7, with 10 bases matching TRBD2. This chain's CDR3 is CASSSTSGVYEQYF. For the CDR3, the DNA is TGTGCCAGCAGCAGCACTAGCGGGGTTTACGAGCAGTACTTC.